The 26 T cell receptor beta chains below all came from one sample that was sequenced in a study of T cells in Graves' hyperthyroidism and ophthalmopathy (dated by TCRdb to between 2018 and 2021). Preparation of the library involved multiplex PCR. Sequencer: Illumina HiSeq 2000. TCR beta CDR3 regions were amplified from RNA transcripts. For the first round of RT-PCR on the TCR CDR3, the HTBI primer set was used together with the Qiagen OneStep RT-PCR kit. The public reads were reprocessed in TCRdb via fastp at Q25 and MiXCR, keeping in-frame beta chains. Each entry merges the rows of one CDR3 protein and shows their most common DNA and genes. This sample gives about 400,000 distinct CDR3 sequences in total; 13% to 15% of them show up just once. Around 20% of the sample belongs to the ten largest clones. What was sequenced was blood. The receptors derive from a woman aged 25 to 45 with Graves' ophthalmopathy.

This clonotype came up many times. This chain connects TRBV20-1 to TRBJ2-3, with D unclear. The CDR3 runs to 15 residues. Germline CDR1 and CDR2: DFQATT and SNEGSKA (reference sequence). V was clipped by 6 bases and J by 1 base, with 17 bases between them. This chain's CDR3 is CSANLPSYRTDTQYF. CDR3 nucleotide sequence: TGCAGTGCAAATCTCCCTAGTTACCGCACAGATACGCAGTATTTT.

CDR3 protein: CASSLRGVRGQVEQFF. The CDR3 nucleotides read TGTGCCAGCAGCTTAAGGGGGGTCAGGGGGCAGGTTGAGCAGTTCTTC. This rearrangement joins TRBV11-3 to TRBJ2-1; 8 positions match TRBD1. The germline CDR1 and CDR2 sequences are SGHNT and YENEEA. This CDR3 has 16 amino acids. V lost 2 bases, J lost 9 bases, and 12 bases stayed unmatched.

The chain uses TRBV3-1 and TRBJ1-2; D is perhaps TRBD1 (5 bases). Germline CDR1 LGHDT, CDR2 YNNKEL (reference sequence). The CDR3 is 13 residues long. The germline V and J ends were trimmed by 1 base and 6 bases, with 9 bases remaining between them. The CDR3 coding sequence is TGTGCCAGCAGCCAAGCCGGGGGAGATGGCTACACCTTC. This encodes CASSQAGGDGYTF.

V is TRBV29-1 and J is TRBJ2-1; D not resolved. Per germline, CDR1 SQVTM and CDR2 ANQGSEA. Deletions cut 4 bases from V and 0 bases from J, with 10 bases between. CDR3 length equals 14 residues. The CDR3, as DNA: TGCAGCGTTGTGAAGGGTCGCTCCTACAATGAGCAGTTCTTC. Its protein product is CSVVKGRSYNEQFF.

Many counts were recorded for this clonotype. This chain uses TRBV7-2 with TRBJ1-1; the match to TRBD1 covers 9 bases. V was pared by 3 bases and J by 11 bases, with 7 bases of the junction left unmatched. The length of the CDR3 is 13 residues. In germline, CDR1 is SGHTA, CDR2 FQGNSA. The CDR3 spells CASSFGTGSRAFF. The CDR3 DNA is TGTGCCAGCAGCTTTGGGACAGGGTCGAGGGCTTTCTTT.

This clonotype showed up many times. The chain links TRBV29-1 to TRBJ2-3; tentatively, D is TRBD1 (7 bases). The CDR3 spans 14 residues. Germline V gene data show CDR1 as SQVTM and CDR2 as ANQGSEA. Trimming cost V 7 bases and J 0 bases, with 14 bases left between them. The CDR3 nucleotides are TGCAGCGGAGAACAGGGGACTAGCACAGATACGCAGTATTTT. This sequence encodes CSGEQGTSTDTQYF.

This clonotype has ten or more counts. The chain couples TRBV7-8 to TRBJ1-1; the D is unclear. Germline V gene lookup returns CDR1 SGHVS and CDR2 FQNEAQ. Deletions cut 2 bases from V and 4 bases from J, with 14 bases between. The CDR3 spans 15 residues. The CDR3: CASSLSRSGFTEAFF. The CDR3 nucleotides are TGTGCCAGCAGCTTAAGCCGTTCAGGTTTCACTGAAGCTTTCTTT.

There are a few counts of this clonotype. The rearrangement links TRBV19 to TRBJ1-5, with D uncertain. The CDR3 length is 13 residues. The V and J ends lost 3 bases and 4 bases respectively, with 7 bases between them. From germline, CDR1 is LNHDA and CDR2 SQIVND (reference sequence). The DNA for the CDR3 is TGTGCCAGTAGTATTGGTGGAAATCAGCCCCAGCATTTT. It encodes CASSIGGNQPQHF.

This clonotype was seen repeatedly, ten times or more. The chain recombines TRBV11-2 with TRBJ2-1; maybe TRBD2 (5 bases). Germline V CDR1 and CDR2: SGHAT, FQNNGV. V was shortened by 5 bases and J by 0 bases, with 14 bases between the two germline ends. The CDR3 loop spans 16 amino acids. Written as DNA, the CDR3 is TGTGCCAGCAGCCTTTCACGGGGTACCTCCTACAATGAGCAGTTCTTC. This sequence encodes CASSLSRGTSYNEQFF. Combining the CDR3 with reference TRBV11-2 and TRBJ2-1 gives the whole variable domain EAGVAQSPRYKIIEKRQSVAFWCNPISGHATLYWYQQILGQGPKLLIQFQNNGVVDDSQLPKDRFSAERLKGVDSTLKIQPAKLEDSAVYLCASSLSRGTSYNEQFFGPGTRLTVL.

This clonotype has at least ten counts. V and J are TRBV11-2 and TRBJ2-7, with 15 bases fitting TRBD2. V dropped 6 bases and J dropped 7; count of bases not matched to a gene: 7. There are 15 residues in the CDR3. Per germline, CDR1 SGHAT and CDR2 FQNNGV. CDR3 loop: CASRAAGTSGGEQYF. In nucleotides, the CDR3 is TGTGCCAGCAGGGCAGCCGGGACTAGCGGGGGGGAGCAGTACTTC. The complete variable domain, with remaining parts taken from reference TRBV11-2 and TRBJ2-7, reads EAGVAQSPRYKIIEKRQSVAFWCNPISGHATLYWYQQILGQGPKLLIQFQNNGVVDDSQLPKDRFSAERLKGVDSTLKIQPAKLEDSAVYLCASRAAGTSGGEQYFGPGTRLTVT.

This clonotype was detected many times. The chain couples TRBV6-9 to TRBJ2-5; D call uncertain. The CDR3 covers 13 residues. V shed 6 bases and J shed 0 bases, with 8 bases lying between them. Germline V lookup: CDR1 MNHGY, CDR2 SVAAGI. CDR3 in DNA: TGTGCCAGCAGCTACAAGTACCAAGAGACCCAGTACTTC. Translating it yields CASSYKYQETQYF.

This clonotype occurred a few times. The chain recombines TRBV7-2 with TRBJ2-3; 11 bases map to TRBD2. CDR1 SGHTA and CDR2 FQGNSA come from the germline V gene. The CDR3 has 15 residues. After removal of 5 bases from V and 6 bases from J, the junction contained 7 bases not matched to a gene. The CDR3 protein is CASSDSGGAWDTQYF. Here the CDR3 DNA reads TGTGCCAGCAGCGATAGCGGGGGGGCATGGGATACGCAGTATTTT.

This clonotype appeared many times. V and J are TRBV11-1 and TRBJ2-5, with D perhaps matching TRBD2 (5 bases). Germline V gene sequence: CDR1 SGHAT, CDR2 FQDESV (reference sequence). This CDR3 spans 13 amino acids. V dropped 5 bases and J dropped 5 bases, with 12 bases sitting between them. CDR3 in DNA: TGTGCCAGCAGCCTGGACTTAAGGGAGACCCAGTACTTC. It translates to CASSLDLRETQYF.

This clonotype was detected only a few times. V is TRBV20-1 and J is TRBJ2-2, with D maybe TRBD2 (5 bases). CDR3 length: 14 amino acids. Germline CDR1 DFQATT, CDR2 SNEGSKA (reference sequence). V was trimmed by 0 bases and J by 8 bases, leaving 13 bases between them. The CDR3 DNA reads TGCAGTGCTAGAGATCCGAGGGTGTCTGGGGAGCTGTTTTTT. It yields the protein CSARDPRVSGELFF.

The chain carries TRBV19 and TRBJ1-2; tentatively, D is TRBD1 (6 bases). The V gene's germline CDR1 is LNHDA and CDR2 SQIVND (reference sequence). The CDR3 runs 17 residues. V was clipped by 7 bases and J by 4 bases, with 25 bases between them. The DNA of the CDR3 is TGTGCCAGTACCAGGTCGGCGTTGGGGGCGCGATCCTATGGCTACACCTTC. Translated: CASTRSALGARSYGYTF.

This clonotype was detected ten times or more. This sequence joins TRBV3-1 and TRBJ2-2; 7 nucleotides match TRBD2. Losses at the gene ends were 1 base for V and 0 bases for J; bases not matched to a gene: 8. Germline V lookup: CDR1 LGHDT, CDR2 YNNKEL (reference sequence). This CDR3 comprises 18 residues. The CDR3 spells CASSQVLAGAANTGELFF. DNA for the CDR3: TGTGCCAGCAGCCAAGTTTTGGCGGGAGCCGCGAACACCGGGGAGCTGTTTTTT.

The rearrangement uses TRBV7-2 and TRBJ2-3, with D unclear. With 4 bases removed from V and 2 bases from J, the gap between germline ends came to 10 bases. The CDR3 runs 14 residues. The germline gives CDR1 SGHTA, CDR2 FQGNSA. CDR3 residues: CASSSYLTTDTQYF. The CDR3 DNA reads as TGTGCCAGCAGCTCCTATTTGACCACAGATACGCAGTATTTT.

Ten or more counts support this clonotype. The rearrangement joins TRBV12-3 or TRBV12-4 to TRBJ1-6; TRBD1 aligns across 7 bases. The junction had 7 bases not matched to a gene; V was cut back by 2 bases and J by 9 bases. CDR3 length: 15 amino acids. CDR3 DNA sequence: TGTGCCAGCAGTTTATTCCAGGGGGGAATTTCACCCCTCCACTTT. This sequence encodes CASSLFQGGISPLHF.

This clonotype was detected many times. The chain uses TRBV20-1 and TRBJ2-1; 13 bases agree with TRBD2. The CDR3 is made up of 14 amino acids. With V trimmed by 6 bases and J by 3 bases, 2 bases remained unmatched. Per germline, CDR1 DFQATT and CDR2 SNEGSKA (reference sequence). The CDR3 DNA follows: TGCAGTGCCACTAGCGGGGGGGACTACAATGAGCAGTTCTTC. It codes for CSATSGGDYNEQFF.

This clonotype has a count of ten or more. This sequence joins TRBV7-2 and TRBJ2-1; 9 positions agree with TRBD1. V shed 3 bases and J 8 bases; nucleotides not matched to a gene: 5. This CDR3 spans 14 amino acids. Germline V gene sequence: CDR1 SGHTA, CDR2 FQGNSA. This CDR3 is CASSFDRGEDEQFF. CDR3 nucleotide sequence: TGTGCCAGCAGCTTCGACAGGGGGGAAGATGAGCAGTTCTTC.

This clonotype appeared many times. The chain uses TRBV7-9 and TRBJ2-3; TRBD1 is a possible D gene (5 bases). Germline assignment: CDR1 SEHNR and CDR2 FQNEAQ (reference sequence). CDR3 size: 17 residues. Trimming pared 2 bases from V and 6 bases from J, leaving 21 bases between. The CDR3 nucleotides read TGTGCCAGCAGCTTACTGGACAAAGCGTTTCCACGGGATACGCAGTATTTT. Amino acid sequence: CASSLLDKAFPRDTQYF.

This clonotype was counted ten times or more. This sequence joins TRBV6-1 and TRBJ2-4; TRBD2 aligns across 9 bases. CDR1 is MNHNS, CDR2 SASEGT, per germline. V was clipped by 7 bases and J by 9 bases; unmatched bases: 25. CDR3 length: 19 amino acids. CDR3 bases: TGTGCCAGCATTGCCGGGACTAGCAGATCCCAGGACCGCGCGGGCATTCAGTACTTC. Protein: CASIAGTSRSQDRAGIQYF.

The sample holds many counts of this clonotype. A read error may account for a junction end that differs from germline. This chain uses TRBV15 with TRBJ2-3, with a possible D match to TRBD1 (5 bases). The germline gives CDR1 LNHNV, CDR2 YYDKDF (reference sequence). The CDR3 runs 17 residues. The CDR3 DNA is TGTGCCACCAGCAGAGACATTATATTGGCGTCCACAGGTACGCAGTATTTT. It yields the protein CATSRDIILASTGTQYF.

Many counts were recorded for this clonotype. The rearrangement links TRBV28 to TRBJ1-1; tentatively, D is TRBD1 (5 bases). This CDR3 region has 12 residues. V lost 6 bases, J lost 5 bases, and 10 bases lay in between. Per germline, CDR1 MDHEN and CDR2 SYDVKM. The CDR3 sequence: CASRPRVTEAFF. As DNA, the CDR3 is TGTGCCAGCAGACCCAGGGTAACTGAAGCTTTCTTT.

This clonotype was seen many times. V and J are TRBV7-3 and TRBJ2-1; D might be TRBD1 (6 bases). This CDR3 has 14 amino acids. Germline V CDR1 and CDR2: SGHTA, FQGTGA. V was trimmed by 3 bases and J by 0 bases, leaving 6 bases between them. The CDR3 DNA reads TGTGCCAGCAGCTTCAGGGGCTCCTACAATGAGCAGTTCTTC. It codes for CASSFRGSYNEQFF.

V and J are TRBV11-3 and TRBJ2-1, with 13 nucleotides matching TRBD2. CDR1 SGHNT and CDR2 YENEEA come from the germline V gene. V shed 3 bases, J shed 6 bases, and the junction held 2 bases outside the gene matches. This CDR3 has 15 amino acids. CDR3 region: CASSLGTSGANEQFF. The CDR3 DNA is TGTGCCAGCAGCTTGGGGACTAGCGGGGCCAATGAGCAGTTCTTC.